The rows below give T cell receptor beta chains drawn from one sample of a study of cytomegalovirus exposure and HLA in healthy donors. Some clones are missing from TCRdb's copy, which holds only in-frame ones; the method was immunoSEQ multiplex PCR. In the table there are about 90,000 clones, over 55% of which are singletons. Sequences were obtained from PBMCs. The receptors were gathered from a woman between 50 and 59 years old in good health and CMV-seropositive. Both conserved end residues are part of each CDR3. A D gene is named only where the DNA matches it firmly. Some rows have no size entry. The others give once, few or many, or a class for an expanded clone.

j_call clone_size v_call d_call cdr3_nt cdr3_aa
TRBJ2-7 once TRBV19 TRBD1 TGTGCCAGTAGTCCCGGGACAGAGTCCTACGAGCAGTACTTC CASSPGTESYEQYF
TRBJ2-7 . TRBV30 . TGTGCCTGGAGCGGGACATCCTTGAAATACGAGCAGTACTTC CAWSGTSLKYEQYF
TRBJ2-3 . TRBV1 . TGCACCAGCAGCCAAGAATCGGGGGGGGACTGCACAGATACGCAGTATTTT CTSSQESGGDCTDTQYF
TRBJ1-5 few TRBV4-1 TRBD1 TGCGCCAGCAGCAGAGAACAGGGGGTGAATCAGCCCCAGCATTTT CASSREQGVNQPQHF
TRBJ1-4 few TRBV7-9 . TGTGCCAGCAGCCTCGTCGCCCCAGATGAAAAACTGTTTTTT CASSLVAPDEKLFF
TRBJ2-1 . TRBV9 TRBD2 TGTGCCAGCAGCGTAGAAGGTAGCGGGGGGGTGGGCTCCTACAATGAGCAGTTCTTC CASSVEGSGGVGSYNEQFF
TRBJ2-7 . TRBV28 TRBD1 TGTGCCAGCAGTTGGACAGGGTCTTCCTACGAGCAGTACTTC CASSWTGSSYEQYF
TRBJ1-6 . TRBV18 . TGTGCCAGCTCACCGACGACAGAGAATTCACCCCTCCACTTT CASSPTTENSPLHF
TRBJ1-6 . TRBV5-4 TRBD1 TGTGCCAGCAGCTTCGGACAGGGAAATAATTCACCCCTCCACTTT CASSFGQGNNSPLHF
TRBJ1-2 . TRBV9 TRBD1 TGTGCCAGCAGCACCCTTGACAGGGATGGCTACACCTTC CASSTLDRDGYTF
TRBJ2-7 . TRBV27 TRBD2 TGTGCCAGCAGTTTATCTGGGACTAACTACGAGCAGTACTTC CASSLSGTNYEQYF
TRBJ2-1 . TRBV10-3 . TGTGCCATAAATCAGGGGGGCTCCTACAATGAGCAGTTCTTC CAINQGGSYNEQFF
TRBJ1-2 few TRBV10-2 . TGCGCCAGCCGTAAAGGGGCAGGGGACTATGGCTACACCTTC CASRKGAGDYGYTF
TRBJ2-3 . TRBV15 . TGTGCCACCAGCAGGGCAGGGTTCTGGGGCACAGATACGCAGTATTTT CATSRAGFWGTDTQYF
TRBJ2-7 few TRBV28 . TGTGCCAGCAGTCCCGACGTTTGGAGGGAGGAGACCTACGAGCAGTACTTC CASSPDVWREETYEQYF
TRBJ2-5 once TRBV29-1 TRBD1 TGCAGCGGGACAGGGGAGTCGGAGACCCAGTACTTC CSGTGESETQYF
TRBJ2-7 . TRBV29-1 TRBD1 TGCAGCGTTCGGACAGGGGGCCCGAGTGAGCAGTACTTC CSVRTGGPSEQYF
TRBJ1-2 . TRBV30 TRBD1 TGTGCCTCCAACAGGGGGCGGACAAACTCTGGCTACACCTTC CASNRGRTNSGYTF
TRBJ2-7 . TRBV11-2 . TGTGCCAGCAGCCAAGGGACTTCCTACGAGCAGTACTTC CASSQGTSYEQYF